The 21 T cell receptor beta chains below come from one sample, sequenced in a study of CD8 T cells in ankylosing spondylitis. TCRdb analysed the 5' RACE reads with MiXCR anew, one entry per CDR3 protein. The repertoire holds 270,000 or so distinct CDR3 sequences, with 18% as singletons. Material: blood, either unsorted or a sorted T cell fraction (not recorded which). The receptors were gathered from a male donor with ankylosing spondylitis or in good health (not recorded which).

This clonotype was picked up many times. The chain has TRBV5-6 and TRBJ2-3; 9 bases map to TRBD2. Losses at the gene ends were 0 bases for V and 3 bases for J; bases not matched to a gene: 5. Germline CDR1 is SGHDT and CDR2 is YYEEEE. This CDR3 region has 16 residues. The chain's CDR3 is CASSLGAGGGTDTQYF. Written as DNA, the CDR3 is TGTGCCAGCAGCTTGGGAGCGGGAGGAGGGACAGATACGCAGTATTTT.

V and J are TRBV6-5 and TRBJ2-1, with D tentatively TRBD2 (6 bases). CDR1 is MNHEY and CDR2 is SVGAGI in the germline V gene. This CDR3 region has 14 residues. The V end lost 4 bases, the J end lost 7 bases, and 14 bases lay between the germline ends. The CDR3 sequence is CASSFPGEGNEQFF. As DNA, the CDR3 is TGTGCCAGCAGTTTCCCGGGAGAGGGGAATGAGCAGTTCTTC.

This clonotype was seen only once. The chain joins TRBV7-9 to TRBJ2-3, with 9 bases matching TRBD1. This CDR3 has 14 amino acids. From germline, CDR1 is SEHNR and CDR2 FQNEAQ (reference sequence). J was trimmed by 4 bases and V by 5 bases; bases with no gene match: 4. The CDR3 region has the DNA TGTGCCAGCAGCCCCCGGGACAGGGCAGATACGCAGTATTTT. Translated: CASSPRDRADTQYF.

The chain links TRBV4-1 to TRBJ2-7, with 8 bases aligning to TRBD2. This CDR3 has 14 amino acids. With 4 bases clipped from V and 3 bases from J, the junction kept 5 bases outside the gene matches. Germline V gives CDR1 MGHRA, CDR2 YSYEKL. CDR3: CASSRVSGDYEQYF. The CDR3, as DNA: TGCGCCAGCAGCCGGGTTAGCGGGGACTACGAGCAGTACTTC.

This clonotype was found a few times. The CDR3 loop reads CSATGTSEYYNEQFF. Here the CDR3 DNA reads TGCAGTGCCACCGGGACTAGCGAGTACTACAATGAGCAGTTCTTC. The chain employs TRBV20-1 and TRBJ2-1; 10 bases are shared with TRBD2. This CDR3 is built from 15 residues. With 6 bases clipped from V and 3 bases from J, the junction kept 8 bases outside the gene matches. Germline loops: CDR1 DFQATT, CDR2 SNEGSKA (reference sequence).

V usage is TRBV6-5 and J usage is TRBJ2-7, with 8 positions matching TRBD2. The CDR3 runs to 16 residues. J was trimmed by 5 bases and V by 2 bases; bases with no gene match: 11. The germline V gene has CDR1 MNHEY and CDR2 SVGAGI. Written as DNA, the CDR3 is TGTGCCAGCAGTTACGTGGCAGCGGGAGTTCCGAACGAGCAGTACTTC. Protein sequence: CASSYVAAGVPNEQYF.

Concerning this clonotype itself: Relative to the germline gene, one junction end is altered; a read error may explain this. The CDR3 nucleotides read TGTGCCAGCAGCTTGAACACAGGACCCCTCACCCCCCACTTC. It encodes CASSLNTGPLTPHF. The chain has TRBV5-5 and TRBJ2-7; a possible D gene is TRBD1 (5 bases). The V gene's germline CDR1 is SGHKS and CDR2 YYEKEE (reference sequence). The CDR3 runs to 14 residues.

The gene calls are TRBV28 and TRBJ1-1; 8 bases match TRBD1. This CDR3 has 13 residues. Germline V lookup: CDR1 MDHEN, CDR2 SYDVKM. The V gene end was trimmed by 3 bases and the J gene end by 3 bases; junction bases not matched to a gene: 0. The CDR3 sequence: CASSLGQDTEAFF. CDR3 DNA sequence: TGTGCCAGCAGTTTGGGACAGGACACTGAAGCTTTCTTT.

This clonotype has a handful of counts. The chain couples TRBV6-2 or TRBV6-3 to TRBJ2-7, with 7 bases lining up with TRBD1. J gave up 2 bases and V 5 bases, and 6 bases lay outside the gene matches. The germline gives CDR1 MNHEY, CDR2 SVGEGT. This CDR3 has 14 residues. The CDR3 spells CASSHRDSTYEQYF. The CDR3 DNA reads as TGTGCCAGCAGTCACCGGGACAGTACCTACGAGCAGTACTTC.

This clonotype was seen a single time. DNA for the CDR3: TGTGCCAGCAGTTTAGCCTTCGGGGCTAGCGGCCGGTTCGATGAGCAGTTCTTC. Its translation is CASSLAFGASGRFDEQFF. The rearrangement joins TRBV12-3 or TRBV12-4 to TRBJ2-1; 7 bases map to TRBD2. The length of the CDR3 is 18 residues. Trimming took 0 bases from V and 8 from J; bases not matched to a gene: 16.

DNA for the CDR3: TGCGCCAGCGGGTTCTCTGGGGCCAACGTCCTGACTTTC. It codes for CASGFSGANVLTF. This chain joins TRBV4-1 and TRBJ2-6; no definite D call. The germline V and J ends were trimmed by 8 bases and 0 bases, with 5 bases remaining between them. This CDR3 is built from 13 residues. The germline CDR1 and CDR2 sequences are MGHRA and YSYEKL.

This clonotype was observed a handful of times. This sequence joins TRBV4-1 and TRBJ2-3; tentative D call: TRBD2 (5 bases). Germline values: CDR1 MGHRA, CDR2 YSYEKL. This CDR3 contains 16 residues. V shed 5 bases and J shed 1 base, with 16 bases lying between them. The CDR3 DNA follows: TGCGCCAGCAGCTCCGTTAGCGTCATTGGCACAGATACGCAGTATTTT. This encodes CASSSVSVIGTDTQYF.

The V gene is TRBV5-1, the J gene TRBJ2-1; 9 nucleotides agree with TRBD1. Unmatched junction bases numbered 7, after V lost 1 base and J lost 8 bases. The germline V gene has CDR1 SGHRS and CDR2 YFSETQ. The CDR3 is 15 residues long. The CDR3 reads CASSLTDRGGDEQFF. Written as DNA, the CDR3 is TGCGCCAGCAGCTTGACGGACAGGGGAGGAGATGAGCAGTTCTTC.

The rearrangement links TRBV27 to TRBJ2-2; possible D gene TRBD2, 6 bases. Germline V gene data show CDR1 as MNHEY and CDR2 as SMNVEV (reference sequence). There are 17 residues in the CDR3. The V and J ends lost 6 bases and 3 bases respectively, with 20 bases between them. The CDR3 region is CASSPPWRDEDTGELFF. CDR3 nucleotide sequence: TGTGCCAGCAGCCCCCCATGGAGGGATGAGGACACCGGGGAGCTGTTTTTT.

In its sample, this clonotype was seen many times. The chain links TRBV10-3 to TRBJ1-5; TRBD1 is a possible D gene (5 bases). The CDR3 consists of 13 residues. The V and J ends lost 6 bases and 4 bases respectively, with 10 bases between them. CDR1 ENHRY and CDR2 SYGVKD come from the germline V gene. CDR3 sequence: CAIRDMENQPQHF. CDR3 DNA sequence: TGTGCCATCAGGGACATGGAAAATCAGCCCCAGCATTTT.

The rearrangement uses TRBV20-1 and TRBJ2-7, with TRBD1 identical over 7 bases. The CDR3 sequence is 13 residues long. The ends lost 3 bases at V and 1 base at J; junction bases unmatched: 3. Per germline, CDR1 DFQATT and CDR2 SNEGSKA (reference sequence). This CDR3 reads CSASGTASYEQYF. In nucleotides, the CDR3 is TGCAGTGCTAGCGGGACAGCATCCTACGAGCAGTACTTC.

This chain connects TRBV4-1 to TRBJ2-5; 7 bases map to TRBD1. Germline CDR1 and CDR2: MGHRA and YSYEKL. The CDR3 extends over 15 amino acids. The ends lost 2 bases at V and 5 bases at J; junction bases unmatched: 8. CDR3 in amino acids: CASSQPDRSGETQYF. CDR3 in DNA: TGCGCCAGCAGCCAACCGGACAGGTCCGGGGAGACCCAGTACTTC.

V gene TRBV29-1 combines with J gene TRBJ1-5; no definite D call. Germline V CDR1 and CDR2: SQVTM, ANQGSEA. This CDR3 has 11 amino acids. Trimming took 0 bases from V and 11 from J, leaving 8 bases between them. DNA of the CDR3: TGCAGCGTTGAAGATTCGGCAACCCAGCATTTT. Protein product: CSVEDSATQHF.

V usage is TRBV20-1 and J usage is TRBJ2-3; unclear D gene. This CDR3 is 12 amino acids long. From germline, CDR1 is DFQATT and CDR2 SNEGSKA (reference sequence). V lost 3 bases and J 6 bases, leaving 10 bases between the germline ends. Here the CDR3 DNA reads TGCAGTGCTAGGCACGGGCGGGATACGCAGTATTTT. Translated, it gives CSARHGRDTQYF.

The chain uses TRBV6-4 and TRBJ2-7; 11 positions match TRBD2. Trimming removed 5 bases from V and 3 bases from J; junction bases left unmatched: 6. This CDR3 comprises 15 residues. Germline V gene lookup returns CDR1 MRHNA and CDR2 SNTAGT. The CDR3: CASSILAGDYYEQYF. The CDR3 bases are TGTGCCAGCAGTATACTAGCGGGAGACTACTACGAGCAGTACTTC.

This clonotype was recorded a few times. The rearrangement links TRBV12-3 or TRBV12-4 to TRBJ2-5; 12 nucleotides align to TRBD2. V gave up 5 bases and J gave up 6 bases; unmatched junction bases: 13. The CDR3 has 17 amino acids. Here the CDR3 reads CASSPRLAGELLQTQYF. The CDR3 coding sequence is TGTGCCAGCAGTCCCCGACTAGCGGGGGAGCTGTTGCAGACCCAGTACTTC.